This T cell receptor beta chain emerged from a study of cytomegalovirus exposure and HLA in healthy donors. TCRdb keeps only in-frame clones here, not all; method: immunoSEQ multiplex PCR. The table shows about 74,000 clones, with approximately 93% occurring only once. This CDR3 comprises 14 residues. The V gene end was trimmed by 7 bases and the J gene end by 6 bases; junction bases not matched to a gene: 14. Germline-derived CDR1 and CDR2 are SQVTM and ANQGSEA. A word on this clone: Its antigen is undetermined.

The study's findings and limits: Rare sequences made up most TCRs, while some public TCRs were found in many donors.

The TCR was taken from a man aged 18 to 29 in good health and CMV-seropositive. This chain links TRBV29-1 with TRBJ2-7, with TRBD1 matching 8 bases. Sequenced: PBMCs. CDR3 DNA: TGCAGCGCGGGCAGGGGGCGCCGAGAGAGCGAGCAGTACTTC. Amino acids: CSAGRGRRESEQYF.